These 24 T cell receptor beta chains were sequenced from one sample in a study of blood T cell repertoires in COVID-19. Assay used: immunoSEQ multiplex PCR; TCRdb lists only in-frame clones, some missing. Of fewer than 300,000 clones listed, about 80% are singletons. Sequenced: peripheral blood. Source of these receptors: a woman aged 80 or over with acute or convalescent COVID-19.

The chain has TRBV5-1 and TRBJ2-5, with 7 bases lining up with TRBD1. Germline V lookup: CDR1 SGHRS, CDR2 YFSETQ. CDR3 length: 14 residues. Trimming took 4 bases from V and 5 from J; bases not matched to a gene: 8. In nucleotides, the CDR3 is TGCGCCAGCAGCCCACAGGGGAGCTGGGAGACCCAGTACTTC. This encodes CASSPQGSWETQYF.

This clone has only a few counts. The V and J genes are TRBV15 and TRBJ2-1; 8 bases match TRBD2. With 0 bases clipped from V and 0 bases from J, the junction kept 4 bases outside the gene matches. The germline V gene encodes CDR1 LNHNV and CDR2 YYDKDF (reference sequence). CDR3 length: 17 amino acids. The CDR3 DNA is TGTGCCACCAGCAGAGAAATAGCGGGAAGCTCCTACAATGAGCAGTTCTTC. This translates into CATSREIAGSSYNEQFF.

The rearrangement uses TRBV27 and TRBJ1-6; D gene unclear. The germline gives CDR1 MNHEY, CDR2 SMNVEV (reference sequence). This CDR3 contains 14 residues. Trimming took 3 bases from V and 1 from J, leaving 4 bases between them. The DNA of the CDR3 is TGTGCCAGCAGTTTGAGGTCCTATAATTCACCCCTCCACTTT. As protein: CASSLRSYNSPLHF.

The rearrangement links TRBV7-2 to TRBJ2-7; no clear D. Trimming took 0 bases from V and 6 from J, leaving 6 bases between them. The germline CDR1 and CDR2 sequences are SGHTA and FQGNSA. CDR3 length: 12 amino acids. In nucleotides, the CDR3 is TGTGCCAGCAGCTTAGCTCCCCGCGAGCAGTACTTC. Encoded protein: CASSLAPREQYF.

This chain joins TRBV18 and TRBJ1-2, with a weak D call TRBD1 (5 bases). Germline-derived CDR1 and CDR2 are KGHSH and LQKENI. The V end lost 6 bases, the J end lost 4 bases, and 18 bases lay between the germline ends. This CDR3 has 15 residues. This CDR3 is CASSLGWAGGYGYTF. The CDR3 coding sequence is TGTGCCAGCTCCCTCGGCTGGGCCGGGGGCTATGGCTACACCTTC.

The chain joins TRBV10-1 to TRBJ2-1; TRBD1 matches at 12 bases. The germline gives CDR1 WNHNN, CDR2 SYGVQD (reference sequence). The length of the CDR3 is 15 residues. The V and J ends lost 6 bases and 9 bases, in that order; junction bases with no gene match: 9. The CDR3 loop is CASSPGTGGQTEQFF. Written as DNA, the CDR3 is TGCGCCAGCAGCCCTGGGACAGGGGGCCAGACTGAGCAGTTCTTC.

The V gene is TRBV5-1, the J gene TRBJ1-1, with D possibly being TRBD1 (6 bases). With 3 bases removed from V and 3 bases from J, the gap between germline ends came to 15 bases. Germline CDR1 reads SGHRS; CDR2 reads YFSETQ. This CDR3 has 15 residues. DNA of the CDR3: TGCGCCAGCAGCTCCCGGGGGGGCTCGGACACTGAAGCTTTCTTT. It is translated as CASSSRGGSDTEAFF.

V and J are TRBV1 and TRBJ2-7; no DNA check was done on the table's D call, TRBD2. TRBV1 is a documented pseudogene. The CDR3 consists of 17 residues. The CDR3 spells CTSSLPIQRYSSYEQYF. The CDR3 nucleotides read TGCACCAGCAGCCTACCTATACAGCGGTACAGCTCCTACGAGCAGTACTTC.

The chain joins TRBV9 to TRBJ2-3; D perhaps matches TRBD2 (6 bases). Germline V gives CDR1 SGDLS, CDR2 YYNGEE. V lost 6 bases and J lost 14, with 13 bases in between. There are 10 residues in the CDR3. CDR3: CASNGTGGYF. In DNA form, the CDR3 reads TGTGCCAGCAATGGGACCGGGGGGTATTTT.

The gene calls are TRBV6-2 or TRBV6-3 and TRBJ2-4, with 7 positions matching TRBD1. This CDR3 contains 15 residues. Germline V lookup: CDR1 MNHEY, CDR2 SVGEGT. V trimming: 0 bases; J trimming: 4 bases; junction bases outside the gene matches: 3. The CDR3 region is CASSYSRQGKNIQYF. The CDR3 region has the DNA TGTGCCAGCAGTTACTCAAGACAGGGAAAAAACATTCAGTACTTC.

This chain uses TRBV5-4 with TRBJ2-1; TRBD2 matches at 13 bases. CDR1 and CDR2 (germline): SGHNT, YYREEE (reference sequence). CDR3 length: 15 amino acids. The V and J ends lost 4 bases and 10 bases, in that order; junction bases with no gene match: 8. The CDR3 region is CASSPGGLAGLEQFF. In DNA, the CDR3 is TGTGCCAGCAGCCCCGGGGGACTAGCGGGGTTGGAGCAGTTCTTC.

This clone appeared a single time. The J gene is TRBJ2-7, the V gene TRBV7-9, with D unresolved. The V end lost 1 base, the J end lost 3 bases, and 10 bases lay between the germline ends. CDR3 length: 14 residues. CDR1 is SEHNR and CDR2 is FQNEAQ in the germline V gene (reference sequence). CDR3 nucleotide sequence: TGTGCCAGCAGCTTAGGGTCGGTCGGCTACGAGCAGTACTTC. Its protein product is CASSLGSVGYEQYF.

This clone was counted only a few times. The chain links TRBV15 to TRBJ1-1, with D possibly being TRBD1 (5 bases). V was clipped by 1 base and J by 3 bases, with 15 bases between them. Germline assignment: CDR1 LNHNV and CDR2 YYDKDF (reference sequence). The CDR3 totals 16 residues. The CDR3 DNA reads as TGTGCCACCAGCAGAGGTTTAGCACCCAGGGACACTGAAGCTTTCTTT. It codes for CATSRGLAPRDTEAFF. Supplemented by reference TRBV15 and TRBJ1-1, the full variable domain reads DAMVIQNPRYQVTQFGKPVTLSCSQTLNHNVMYWYQQKSSQAPKLLFHYYDKDFNNEADTPDNFQSRRPNTSFCFLDIRSPGLGDTAMYLCATSRGLAPRDTEAFFGQGTRLTVV.

This clone appeared a single time. The chain combines TRBV19 with TRBJ2-7; 10 bases match TRBD2. Trimming took 5 bases from V and 3 from J; bases not matched to a gene: 7. Germline CDR1 is LNHDA and CDR2 is SQIVND (reference sequence). The CDR3 extends over 15 amino acids. The CDR3 here is CASSLTSGAGYEQYF. CDR3 in DNA: TGTGCCAGTAGTCTCACTAGCGGGGCCGGCTACGAGCAGTACTTC.

V gene TRBV19 combines with J gene TRBJ1-5, with 8 bases fitting TRBD1. The junction had 7 bases not matched to a gene; V was cut back by 3 bases and J by 3 bases. Germline CDR1 LNHDA, CDR2 SQIVND (reference sequence). The CDR3 is 16 amino acids. In DNA, the CDR3 is TGTGCCAGTAGTATCAAGACAGGGGCCGTCAATCAGCCCCAGCATTTT. It specifies CASSIKTGAVNQPQHF.

The rearrangement links TRBV19 to TRBJ2-7; 7 nucleotides agree with TRBD1. Trimming cost V 3 bases and J 3 bases; bases outside gene matches: 5. This CDR3 is built from 14 residues. Germline V gene sequence: CDR1 LNHDA, CDR2 SQIVND (reference sequence). The CDR3 here is CASSMAAGGYEQYF. In nucleotides, the CDR3 is TGTGCCAGTAGTATGGCCGCAGGGGGCTACGAGCAGTACTTC.

This sequence joins TRBV3-1 (or the pseudogene TRBV3-2) and TRBJ1-1; D is possibly TRBD1 (5 bases). CDR1 is LGHDT, CDR2 YNNKEL, per germline (reference sequence). Trimming pared 1 base from V and 5 bases from J, leaving 14 bases between. The CDR3 totals 15 residues. The CDR3 DNA is TGTGCCAGCAGCCAAGTCGGCCAGGGTGTTACTGAAGCTTTCTTT. This encodes CASSQVGQGVTEAFF.

This clone was found a few times. V gene TRBV9 combines with J gene TRBJ1-1, with 12 nucleotides matching TRBD1. This CDR3 region has 18 residues. Trimming at V came to 0 bases and at J to 4 bases, leaving 10 bases not matched to a gene. CDR1 and CDR2 (germline): SGDLS, YYNGEE. CDR3 amino acids: CASSVGWGQGAAGTEAFF. The CDR3, as DNA: TGTGCCAGCAGCGTAGGTTGGGGACAGGGGGCGGCTGGCACTGAAGCTTTCTTT.

This clone was found once. The rearrangement joins TRBV10-3 to TRBJ1-1; 7 bases align to TRBD1. This CDR3 spans 15 amino acids. Germline CDR1 ENHRY, CDR2 SYGVKD. With 4 bases clipped from V and 2 bases from J, the junction kept 7 bases outside the gene matches. The CDR3 region has the DNA TGTGCCATCAGTGGGGCCCAGGGGGGAAACACTGAAGCTTTCTTT. Protein sequence: CAISGAQGGNTEAFF.

This clone is a singleton in its sample. The chain carries TRBV6-5 and TRBJ1-2, with D maybe TRBD1 (5 bases). This CDR3 spans 15 amino acids. Trimming left V 2 bases short and J 7 bases short, with 17 bases between. Germline lookup yields CDR1 MNHEY and CDR2 SVGAGI. Written as DNA, the CDR3 is TGTGCCAGCAGTTACGGGGCCTCCTTAAGTGGTGGCTACACCTTC. It is translated as CASSYGASLSGGYTF.

The chain recombines TRBV4-3 with TRBJ2-5; TRBD2 might be the D (5 bases). CDR3 size: 14 residues. Germline lookup yields CDR1 LGHNA and CDR2 YSLEER. Between the trimmed V and J ends, which lost 3 bases and 4 bases, there was a span of 12 bases. This CDR3 reads CASSQLVRGETQYF. For the CDR3, the DNA is TGCGCCAGCAGCCAGCTGGTCCGGGGAGAGACCCAGTACTTC.

The table lists this clone with a count of one. The rearrangement links TRBV7-2 to TRBJ2-1, with 9 bases that match TRBD2. CDR3 size: 15 residues. The germline CDR1 and CDR2 sequences are SGHTA and FQGNSA. The junction had 8 bases not matched to a gene; V was cut back by 5 bases and J by 6 bases. CDR3 in DNA: TGTGCCAGCAGCCTTAGCGGGAGAAGCGGCAATGAGCAGTTCTTC. Translation gives CASSLSGRSGNEQFF.

The chain recombines TRBV5-1 with TRBJ2-5; possible D gene TRBD2, 6 bases. CDR1 is SGHRS, CDR2 YFSETQ, per germline. Trimming shortened V by 3 bases and J by 4 bases, and 13 bases separated the two germline ends. CDR3 length: 14 amino acids. CDR3 bases: TGCGCCAGCAGCTCAACGGGAGCGGTAGAGACCCAGTACTTC. Residues: CASSSTGAVETQYF. Based on the CDR3 plus reference TRBV5-1 and TRBJ2-5, the full variable domain is KAGVTQTPRYLIKTRGQQVTLSCSPISGHRSVSWYQQTPGQGLQFLFEYFSETQRNKGNFPGRFSGRQFSNSRSEMNVSTLELGDSALYLCASSSTGAVETQYFGPGTRLLVL.

The rearrangement joins TRBV19 to TRBJ2-5; tentative D call: TRBD1 (5 bases). The length of the CDR3 is 15 residues. Trimming took 3 bases from V and 3 from J, leaving 14 bases between them. Germline lookup yields CDR1 LNHDA and CDR2 SQIVND (reference sequence). The CDR3 nucleotides are TGTGCCAGTAGTATGCTATCAAGGGGTGAAGAGACCCAGTACTTC. Translation: CASSMLSRGEETQYF.